This T cell receptor beta chain was retrieved from a study of response to subunit inactivated influenza vaccine (dated by TCRdb to about 2018). Turning to the overall study: Deep quantitative profiling of the T cell receptor repertoire was used in the study to follow responses to a trivalent subunit inactivated influenza vaccine.

This clonotype was picked up many times. This clone's antigen is unknown. Per-nucleotide qualities are absent, and no much larger clonotype sits a single base away. Library prep was done by RT-PCR. The instrument was an Illumina HiSeq 2500. In TCRdb, the public reads were trimmed at Q25 with fastp and aligned with MiXCR, with productive beta chains retained. Rows with one shared CDR3 protein collapse into an entry with the most common genes and DNA. This sample comprises roughly 760,000 distinct CDR3 sequences, less than 25% of them detected only once. 10% of the sample is taken by the ten largest. CDR1 and CDR2, looked up from the germline V gene (reference sequence), are DFQATT and SNEGSKA. From its cysteine to its phenylalanine, the CDR3 spans 15 amino acids. The read is trimmed to its CDR3 DNA, 45 bases read in frame from base 1. Ends trimmed: V by 6 bases, J by 8 bases; bases unmatched to a gene: 14.

The paper as a whole reports these results and caveats: The authors proposed that each seasonal influenza vaccination may bring in only a limited number of new T cells.

This receptor was identified in a man in his fifties who received an inactivated influenza vaccine. Donor details come from another sample of the same person, matched by shared clones. Sequenced material: PBMCs from blood, taken about 5 days after vaccination. The rearrangement combines TRBV20-1 with TRBJ2-1, and TRBD1 matches 9 of the central bases. The CDR3 reads CSAPPPTGQGHEQFF. The sequenced DNA is TGCAGTGCCCCGCCCCCCACGGGACAGGGACATGAGCAGTTCTTC.